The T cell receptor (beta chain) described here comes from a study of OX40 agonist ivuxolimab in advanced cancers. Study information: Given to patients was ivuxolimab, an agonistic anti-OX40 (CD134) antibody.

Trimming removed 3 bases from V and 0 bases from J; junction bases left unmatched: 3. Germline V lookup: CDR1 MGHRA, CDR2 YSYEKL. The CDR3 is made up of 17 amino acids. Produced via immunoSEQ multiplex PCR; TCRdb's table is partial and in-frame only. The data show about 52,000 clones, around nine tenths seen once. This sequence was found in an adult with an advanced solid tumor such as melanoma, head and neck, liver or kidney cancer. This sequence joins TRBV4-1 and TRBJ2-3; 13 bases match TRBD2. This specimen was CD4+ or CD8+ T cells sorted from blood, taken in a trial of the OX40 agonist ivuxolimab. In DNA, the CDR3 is TGCGCCAGCAGCCAGCGGGGACTAGCGGGGAGCACAGATACGCAGTATTTT. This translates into CASSQRGLAGSTDTQYF.